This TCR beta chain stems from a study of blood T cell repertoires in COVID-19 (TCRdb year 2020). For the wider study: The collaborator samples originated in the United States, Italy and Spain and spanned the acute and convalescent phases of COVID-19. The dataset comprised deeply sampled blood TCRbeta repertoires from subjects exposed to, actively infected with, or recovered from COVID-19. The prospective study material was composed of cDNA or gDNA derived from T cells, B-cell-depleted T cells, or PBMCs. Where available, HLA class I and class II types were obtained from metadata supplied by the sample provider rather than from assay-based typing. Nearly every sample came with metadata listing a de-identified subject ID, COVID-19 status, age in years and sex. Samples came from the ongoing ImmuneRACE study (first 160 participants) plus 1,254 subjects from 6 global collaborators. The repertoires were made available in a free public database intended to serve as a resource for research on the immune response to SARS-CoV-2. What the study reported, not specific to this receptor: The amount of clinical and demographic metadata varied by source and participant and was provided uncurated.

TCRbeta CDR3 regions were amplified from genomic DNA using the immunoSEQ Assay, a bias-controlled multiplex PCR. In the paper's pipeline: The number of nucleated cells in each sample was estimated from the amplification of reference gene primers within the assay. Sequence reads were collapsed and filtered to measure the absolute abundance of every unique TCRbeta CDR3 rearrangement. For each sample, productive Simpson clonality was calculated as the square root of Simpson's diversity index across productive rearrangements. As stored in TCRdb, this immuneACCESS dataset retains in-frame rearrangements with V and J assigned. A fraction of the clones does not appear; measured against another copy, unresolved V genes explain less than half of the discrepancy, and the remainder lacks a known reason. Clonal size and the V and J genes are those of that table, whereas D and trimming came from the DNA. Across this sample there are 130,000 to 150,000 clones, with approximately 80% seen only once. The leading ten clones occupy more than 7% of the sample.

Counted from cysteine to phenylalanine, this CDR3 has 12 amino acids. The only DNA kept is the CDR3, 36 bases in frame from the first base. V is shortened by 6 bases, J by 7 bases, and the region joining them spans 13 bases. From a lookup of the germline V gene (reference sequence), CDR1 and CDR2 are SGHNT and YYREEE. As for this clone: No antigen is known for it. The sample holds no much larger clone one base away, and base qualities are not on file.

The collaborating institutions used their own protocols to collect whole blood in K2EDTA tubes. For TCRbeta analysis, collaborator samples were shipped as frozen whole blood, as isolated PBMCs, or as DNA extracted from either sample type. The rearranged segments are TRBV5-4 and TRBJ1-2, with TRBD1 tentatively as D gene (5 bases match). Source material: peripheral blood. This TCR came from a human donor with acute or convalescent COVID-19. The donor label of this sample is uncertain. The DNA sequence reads TGTGCCAGCACCCGGGGGGGGGTTGGCTACACCTTC. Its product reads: CASTRGGVGYTF.